Listed below are T cell receptor beta chains from one sample, sequenced in a study of shared clonotypes between healthy human individuals. The protocol was immunoSEQ multiplex PCR, while the TCRdb copy is restricted to in-frame clones and leaves out a portion. This sample has 950,000 to 1,100,000 clones; 70% to 80% occur once, and the top ten carry about 1.5%. The specimen sequenced was memory CD4+ T cells sorted from blood. The receptors derive from a man between 18 and 35 years old in good health. CDR3s include the opening cysteine and the closing phenylalanine or tryptophan. A D gene is named only where the DNA matches it firmly. Not all rows give a size; the values are once, few, many and, for expanded clones, a class.

.,once,TRBV5-8,TRBJ1-2,TGTGCCAGCAGCACCCCTGAGGGGTATGGCTACACCTTC,CASSTPEGYGYTF
TRBD2,.,TRBV7-2,TRBJ2-7,TGTGCCAGCAGCTTAGGACTAGCCCCCTACGAGCAGTACTTC,CASSLGLAPYEQYF
TRBD1,few,TRBV18,TRBJ1-2,TGTGCCAGCTCACCTTCCGGGACAGGGACTAACTATGGCTACACCTTC,CASSPSGTGTNYGYTF
TRBD2,.,TRBV6-4,TRBJ2-3,TGTGCCAGCAGTAGCCACGGGGGGGGCACGCAGTATTTT,CASSSHGGGTQYF
.,.,TRBV10-3,TRBJ1-1,TGTGCCACCGGGCAGCCCAGTGGGGACACTGAAGCTTTCTTT,CATGQPSGDTEAFF
TRBD2,many,TRBV7-9,TRBJ2-7,TGTGCCAGCAGCTCCAGACTAGCGGGGGGCCTCGAGCAGTACTTC,CASSSRLAGGLEQYF
.,.,TRBV20-1,TRBJ1-1,TGCAGTGCCAAAGCTTGGACTGAAGCTTTCTTT,CSAKAWTEAFF
.,.,TRBV4-3,TRBJ1-6,TGCGCCAGCAGCCAAGTCGGTATCGGGAATTCACCCCTCCACTTT,CASSQVGIGNSPLHF
TRBD1,once,TRBV30,TRBJ2-5,TGTGCCACACGGACAGGGTGGTACCAAGAGACCCAGTACTTC,CATRTGWYQETQYF
.,few,TRBV30,TRBJ1-1,TGTGCCGGCTGTCGGGCCAGCACTGAAGCTTTCTTT,CAGCRASTEAFF
.,.,TRBV4-1,TRBJ1-6,TGCGCCAGCAGCCAAGATCCAGGGGCAAGAGATTCACCCCTCCACTTT,CASSQDPGARDSPLHF
.,.,TRBV7-3,TRBJ2-3,TGTGCCAGCAGCTTAGCAGGCAGGAGGGAAGATACGCAGTATTTT,CASSLAGRREDTQYF
.,once,TRBV7-8,TRBJ1-5,TGTGCCAGCAGCTTAGGGCCAGGGGGCAATCAGCCCCAGCATTTT,CASSLGPGGNQPQHF
TRBD2,many,TRBV2,TRBJ2-1,TGTGCCAGCAGTGAAGAACGGGGGGGCGCGTACAATGAGCAGTTCTTC,CASSEERGGAYNEQFF
TRBD1,few,TRBV27,TRBJ1-2,TGTGCCAGCAGTTTAACAGGGGGCGAATATGGCTACACCTTC,CASSLTGGEYGYTF
TRBD1,.,TRBV14,TRBJ1-1,TGTGCCAGCAGCCAAGACCTCCAGGGGGAGGCTTTCTTT,CASSQDLQGEAFF
.,.,TRBV19,TRBJ2-2,TGTGCCAGTAGTACCCCTCCGGGACTCAACACCGGGGAGCTGTTTTTT,CASSTPPGLNTGELFF
TRBD1,.,TRBV30,TRBJ2-5,TGTGCCTGGAGTGCCTACCCCGGACAGGGGGCGCGGTATGAGACCCAGTACTTC,CAWSAYPGQGARYETQYF
.,many,TRBV5-5,TRBJ2-2,TGTGCCAGCAGCTCACAGGCGAACACCGGGGAGCTGTTTTTT,CASSSQANTGELFF
.,once,TRBV30,TRBJ1-2,TGTGCCTGGAGTGTAGAAGGGGGAAGTGGCTACACCTTC,CAWSVEGGSGYTF
.,.,TRBV7-2,TRBJ2-3,TGTGCCAGCAGTAGACAGACCACAGATACGCAGTATTTT,CASSRQTTDTQYF
TRBD2,.,TRBV7-8,TRBJ2-7,TGTGCCAGCAGCTTCGGGGGGAAAGGGTCCTACGAGCAGTACTTC,CASSFGGKGSYEQYF
.,few,TRBV9,TRBJ2-3,TGTGCCAGCAGCGTAGCTGTGACTACTACAGATACGCAGTATTTT,CASSVAVTTTDTQYF
.,.,TRBV2,TRBJ1-2,TGTGCCAGCAGCTATGGACCAGATGGCTACACCTTC,CASSYGPDGYTF
.,.,TRBV6-6,TRBJ1-1,TGTGCCAGCAGTTACTCTAACCGGGCTTTCTTT,CASSYSNRAFF
TRBD2,.,TRBV7-2,TRBJ2-7,TGTGCCAGCAGCCCCGGACTAGCGGGAGTCGAGCAGTACTTC,CASSPGLAGVEQYF
TRBD1,.,TRBV5-4,TRBJ1-2,TGTGCCAGCAGCAGTGAGCAGGGGGTGTTCGGCTACACCTTC,CASSSEQGVFGYTF
TRBD1,.,TRBV25-1,TRBJ2-1,TGTGCCAGCATGGACAGGGTATACAATGAGCAGTTCTTC,CASMDRVYNEQFF
TRBD2,.,TRBV7-8,TRBJ2-7,TGTGCCAGCAGCCCCCGAGGTAGCGGGACCTACGAGCAGTACTTC,CASSPRGSGTYEQYF
.,.,TRBV18,TRBJ2-2,TGTGCCAGCTCACCACCGGCCCAGAGGACCGGGGAGCTGTTTTTT,CASSPPAQRTGELFF
TRBD2,.,TRBV5-1,TRBJ2-3,TGCGCCAGCAGCTTGGCCGGGAGGGCCCTAGATACGCAGTATTTT,CASSLAGRALDTQYF
.,.,TRBV6-5,TRBJ2-7,TGTGCCAGCAGTTACGTTGGACAGCCTTCCTACGAGCAGTACTTC,CASSYVGQPSYEQYF
.,.,TRBV6-5,TRBJ1-2,TGTGCCAGCAGTCCAATGACCCCGGAGGGGTATGGCTACACCTTC,CASSPMTPEGYGYTF
TRBD1,few,TRBV7-9,TRBJ1-1,TGTGCCAGCAGCCCCCTGGGGAAGGGACAGGGGGCGACTGAAGCTTTCTTT,CASSPLGKGQGATEAFF
.,.,TRBV7-2,TRBJ2-3,TGTGCCAGCAGCGCCCCAATCACACGTGTCACAGATACGCAGTATTTT,CASSAPITRVTDTQYF
TRBD1,.,TRBV7-2,TRBJ2-6,TGTGCCAGCAGCACCTCGGGACAGCTAACCTCTGGGGCCAACGTCCTGACTTTC,CASSTSGQLTSGANVLTF
.,.,TRBV10-3,TRBJ1-3,TGTGCCATCAGTGAGTCGAACGGAAACACCATATATTTT,CAISESNGNTIYF
TRBD1,.,TRBV19,TRBJ2-3,TGTGCCAGTGGACAGGGTCGGACAGATACGCAGTATTTT,CASGQGRTDTQYF
TRBD2,once,TRBV19,TRBJ2-1,TGTGCCAGTAGTCCCCATTCTCTAGCGGGAGTTTGGAATGAGCAGTTCTTC,CASSPHSLAGVWNEQFF
TRBD2,many,TRBV2,TRBJ2-7,TGTGCCAGCAAAGGGCGGGGGGAATCCTACGAGCAGTACTTC,CASKGRGESYEQYF
TRBD1,.,TRBV30,TRBJ1-1,TGTGCCTGGAACGACAGGGCGCGGAACACTGAAGCTTTCTTT,CAWNDRARNTEAFF
.,once,TRBV5-1,TRBJ1-3,TGCGCCAGCAGCTTGGGAGGGGCCGCCAGCTCTGGAAACACCATATATTTT,CASSLGGAASSGNTIYF
.,.,TRBV5-1,TRBJ2-1,TGCGCCAGCAGCTTCCAGGGGCGGATCGATGAGCAGTTCTTC,CASSFQGRIDEQFF
.,.,TRBV10-3,TRBJ2-5,TGTGCCATCAGTGAATCCAGTAGGGGGACAGAGACCCAGTACTTC,CAISESSRGTETQYF
.,few,TRBV7-6,TRBJ1-2,TGTGCCAGCAGCATGGACACAAACTATGGCTACACCTTC,CASSMDTNYGYTF
TRBD1,.,TRBV6-1,TRBJ1-2,TGTGCCACCACACAGGGACAGGGTGGCGGCTACACCTTC,CATTQGQGGGYTF
TRBD2,.,TRBV15,TRBJ2-7,TGTGCCACCAGCAGAGAACGTCTAGCGGTCTCCTACGAGCAGTACTTC,CATSRERLAVSYEQYF
.,few,TRBV5-1,TRBJ1-3,TGCGCCAGCAGCTTGGGAGGCTCTGGAAACACCATATATTTT,CASSLGGSGNTIYF
TRBD2,few,TRBV4-1,TRBJ2-1,TGCGCCAGCAAGCAGCGGGAGGCGCGAGGAGAGCAGTTCTTC,CASKQREARGEQFF
.,few,TRBV27,TRBJ1-6,TGTGCCAGCAGTTGGGGTAATTCACCCCTCCACTTT,CASSWGNSPLHF
TRBD1,.,TRBV25-1,TRBJ2-7,TGTGCCAGCTCCACCGACAGGGGGACTGCGATTTTGAACTTC,CASSTDRGTAILNF
.,.,TRBV11-2,TRBJ1-4,TGTGCCAGCAGCCATAATAATGAAAAACTGTTTTTT,CASSHNNEKLFF
.,once,TRBV5-1,TRBJ2-5,TGCGCCAGCAGCTTGGGGAGGGAAGAGACCCAGTACTTC,CASSLGREETQYF
.,.,TRBV6-1,TRBJ1-2,TGTGCCAGCAGTGAAGGCAGGGTTCCTAACTATGGCTACACCTTC,CASSEGRVPNYGYTF
.,.,TRBV30,TRBJ1-1,TGTGCCTGGAGTAGTGGCACTGAAGCTTTCTTT,CAWSSGTEAFF
TRBD1,.,TRBV5-1,TRBJ2-7,TGCGCCAGCAGCTTGAGGGACAGGGACTACGAGCAGTACTTC,CASSLRDRDYEQYF
.,few,TRBV29-1,TRBJ1-1,TGCAGCGTTGAGGACGTAGAAGCTTTCTTT,CSVEDVEAFF
.,.,TRBV5-6,TRBJ2-7,TGTGCCAGCAGCTCGGTGTTCAACGAGCAGTACTTC,CASSSVFNEQYF